These 9 T cell receptor beta chains were sequenced from one sample in a study of neoadjuvant anti-PD-1 for oral cavity cancer. Assay used: immunoSEQ multiplex PCR; TCRdb lists only in-frame clones, some missing. Among 14,000 or so clones, about 68% were seen once, and the ten largest hold 2.5% to 3%. The material sequenced was PBMCs, taken before nivolumab (anti-PD-1) treatment. The receptor source for this set is a person between 40 and 80 years old with oral cavity squamous cell carcinoma.

The V and J genes are TRBV10-3 and TRBJ2-5, with 7 bases that match TRBD2. V shed 7 bases, J shed 5 bases, and the junction held 7 bases outside the gene matches. The CDR3 has 13 residues. CDR1 and CDR2 (germline): ENHRY, SYGVKD. The CDR3 sequence: CAINAGVAETQYF. The CDR3 DNA reads as TGTGCCATCAACGCGGGAGTGGCGGAGACCCAGTACTTC.

This chain connects TRBV5-1 to TRBJ2-5; TRBD2 matches 8 bases. The CDR3 is 15 residues long. The J segment lost 5 bases and the V segment lost 1 base, leaving 7 bases of the junction unmatched. Germline lookup yields CDR1 SGHRS and CDR2 YFSETQ. The chain's CDR3 is CASSLTGGGLETQYF. The CDR3, as DNA: TGCGCCAGCAGCTTGACGGGCGGGGGGCTTGAGACCCAGTACTTC.

This clone appeared once. Sequence at one end of the junction differs from germline and may be a read error. The genes are TRBV6-1 and TRBJ1-2; possible D gene TRBD1, 5 bases. The length of the CDR3 is 13 residues. Germline loops: CDR1 MNHNS, CDR2 SASEGT. This CDR3 reads CAISDPDRYGYTF. CDR3 DNA: TGTGCCATCAGTGACCCTGACAGATATGGCTACACCTTC.

This clone has just a few counts. This rearrangement joins TRBV7-8 to TRBJ1-5; D is perhaps TRBD1 (5 bases). V lost 4 bases, J lost 4 bases, and 11 bases lay in between. The CDR3 consists of 14 residues. Germline V lookup: CDR1 SGHVS, CDR2 FQNEAQ. In nucleotides, the CDR3 is TGTGCCAGCAGCTCCCATCAGGGTAATCAGCCCCAGCATTTT. Amino acid sequence: CASSSHQGNQPQHF.

This clone appeared a few times. The V call is TRBV9, the J call TRBJ1-1; tentative D call: TRBD1 (6 bases). Trimming cost V 6 bases and J 0 bases, with 15 bases left between them. The germline V gene has CDR1 SGDLS and CDR2 YYNGEE. The CDR3 extends over 15 amino acids. The CDR3 spells CASTPAGTLNTEAFF. CDR3 nucleotide sequence: TGTGCCAGCACCCCCGCCGGGACATTGAACACTGAAGCTTTCTTT.

This clone has a handful of counts. The rearrangement uses TRBV28 and TRBJ1-5; D remains ambiguous. Germline values: CDR1 MDHEN, CDR2 SYDVKM. This CDR3 has 12 residues. The ends were cut back, 6 bases at V and 5 bases at J, with 8 bases in the middle. The CDR3 sequence: CASRSGYQPQHF. In nucleotides, the CDR3 is TGTGCCAGCAGGTCTGGGTATCAGCCCCAGCATTTT.

This clone has only a few counts. V gene TRBV5-5 combines with J gene TRBJ2-7; D gene unclear. Germline values: CDR1 SGHKS, CDR2 YYEKEE (reference sequence). Trimming cost V 0 bases and J 2 bases, with 12 bases left between them. The CDR3 runs to 15 residues. The CDR3 protein is CASSLEYEVTYEQYF. As DNA, the CDR3 is TGTGCCAGCAGCTTGGAGTATGAGGTCACCTACGAGCAGTACTTC.

The chain links TRBV2 to TRBJ2-2; no reliable D call. The V end lost 3 bases, the J end lost 0 bases, and 8 bases lay between the germline ends. The CDR3 covers 15 residues. CDR1 SNHLY and CDR2 FYNNEI come from the germline V gene. The CDR3, as DNA: TGTGCCAGCAGTGACAGGAACGCGAACACCGGGGAGCTGTTTTTT. Its translation: CASSDRNANTGELFF. The complete variable domain, with remaining parts taken from reference TRBV2 and TRBJ2-2, reads EPEVTQTPSHQVTQMGQEVILRCVPISNHLYFYWYRQILGQKVEFLVSFYNNEISEKSEIFDDQFSVERPDGSNFTLKIRSTKLEDSAMYFCASSDRNANTGELFFGEGSRLTVL.

The chain uses TRBV7-2 and TRBJ2-7; 9 positions agree with TRBD1. Losses at the gene ends were 4 bases for V and 7 bases for J; bases not matched to a gene: 11. CDR3 size: 15 residues. CDR1 and CDR2 from the germline V gene are SGHTA and FQGNSA. This chain's CDR3 is CASSWIRDRVDEQYF. CDR3 nucleotides: TGTGCCAGCAGCTGGATCCGGGACAGGGTCGATGAGCAGTACTTC.